This section outlines one TCR beta chain sequence together with its context. Its antigen is still unknown. Germline and junction disagree at one end, which may indicate a read error. These data come from a study of blood T cells in healthy people across ages. Study-wide points: Unsorted PBMCs prevented conclusive naive versus antigen-experienced comparison. Getting older went along with TCR beta diversity per million T cells dropping roughly linearly.

The second PCR ran about 6 to 11 cycles with a sample-barcoded 5' primer and J-beta primers. Template switching added a 12-random-nucleotide identifier to every cDNA molecule. TCRdb used MiXCR to reprocess the 5' RACE reads, holding one entry per CDR3 protein. The sample lists around 1,500,000 distinct CDR3 sequences, roughly 40% occurring once. The sequence derives from a woman younger than 30 in good health. Source material: blood.

The CDR3 sequence: CVSSYTEETQYF. CDR3 coding DNA: TGTGTCAGCAGTTATACCGAGGAGACCCAGTACTTC. The rearrangement uses TRBV13 and TRBJ2-5; D uncertain. This CDR3 region has 12 residues. CDR1 is PRHDT and CDR2 is FYEKMQ in the germline V gene (reference sequence).